Listed below are T cell receptor beta chains from one sample, sequenced in a study of graft-versus-host responses after intestinal transplantation. Here immunoSEQ multiplex PCR was the method, and the copy in TCRdb shows in-frame clones only, minus some. The top ten hold 0.65% to 0.9% of the sample, which has tens of thousands of clones, over 80% seen once. For these receptors, no antigen is known. The sequenced sample was unstimulated CD4+ T cells sorted from spleen or lymph node cells, obtained before intestinal transplant. The receptors were sampled from a human donor who received an intestinal transplant. CDR3s include the opening cysteine and the closing phenylalanine or tryptophan. A D gene is named only where the DNA matches it firmly. The size of a clone is reported for some rows only, either as once, few or many, or as a class for expanded clones.

abundance: NA
v_gene: TRBV19
d_gene: NA
j_gene: TRBJ2-7
CDR3nt: TGTGCCAGTAGTATAGCAAGTGGGGGAGGCGGCGCAAACTCCTACGAGCAGTACTTC
CDR3aa: CASSIASGGGGANSYEQYF

abundance: NA
v_gene: TRBV6-1
d_gene: TRBD1
j_gene: TRBJ2-7
CDR3nt: TGTGCCAGCTTAACAGGGGTGGGGCCCTACGAGCAGTACTTC
CDR3aa: CASLTGVGPYEQYF

abundance: NA
v_gene: TRBV4-2
d_gene: NA
j_gene: TRBJ1-4
CDR3nt: TGTGCCAGCAGCCAGTTTGGGGGAATTAATGAAAAACTGTTTTTT
CDR3aa: CASSQFGGINEKLFF

abundance: once
v_gene: TRBV28
d_gene: TRBD2
j_gene: TRBJ2-1
CDR3nt: TGTGCCAGCAGCCCCCTAGCGGGAGTCTCCAATGAGCAGTTCTTC
CDR3aa: CASSPLAGVSNEQFF

abundance: once
v_gene: TRBV5-1
d_gene: NA
j_gene: TRBJ1-1
CDR3nt: TGCGCCAGCAGCTTGGATGGGCTCTGGGACACTGAAGCTTTCTTT
CDR3aa: CASSLDGLWDTEAFF

abundance: few
v_gene: TRBV10-3
d_gene: NA
j_gene: TRBJ2-5
CDR3nt: TGTGCCATCAGTGAACGGTCCGAGACCCAGTACTTC
CDR3aa: CAISERSETQYF

abundance: NA
v_gene: TRBV4-1
d_gene: TRBD2
j_gene: TRBJ2-2
CDR3nt: TGCGCCAGCAGCCTCGGACTAGCCGGGGAGCTGTTTTTT
CDR3aa: CASSLGLAGELFF

abundance: NA
v_gene: TRBV27
d_gene: NA
j_gene: TRBJ1-6
CDR3nt: TGTGCCAGCCAGGGGACCCGTTCACCCCTCCACTTT
CDR3aa: CASQGTRSPLHF

abundance: NA
v_gene: TRBV19
d_gene: TRBD1
j_gene: TRBJ2-5
CDR3nt: TGTGCCAGTAGTGCCCGACAGGGATGGGGGACCCAGTACTTC
CDR3aa: CASSARQGWGTQYF

abundance: NA
v_gene: TRBV5-1
d_gene: NA
j_gene: TRBJ1-4
CDR3nt: TGCGCCAGCAGGCCAAACTCAGGACAGATTAATGAAAAACTGTTTTTT
CDR3aa: CASRPNSGQINEKLFF

abundance: NA
v_gene: TRBV7-3
d_gene: TRBD2
j_gene: TRBJ2-1
CDR3nt: TGTGCCAGCAGCTTAACACCCCCTAGCGGGAGTTACAATGAGCAGTTCTTC
CDR3aa: CASSLTPPSGSYNEQFF

abundance: few
v_gene: TRBV5-1
d_gene: TRBD2
j_gene: TRBJ2-1
CDR3nt: TGCGCCAGCAGCTTCCCGGTGACTAGCGGGAGCTCCTACAATGAGCAGTTCTTC
CDR3aa: CASSFPVTSGSSYNEQFF

abundance: NA
v_gene: TRBV4-1
d_gene: TRBD2
j_gene: TRBJ2-1
CDR3nt: TGCGCCAGCAGCCAAGTCAGAGGGCGGGGGGCGAGCTCCTACAATGAGCAGTTCTTC
CDR3aa: CASSQVRGRGASSYNEQFF

abundance: few
v_gene: TRBV4-1
d_gene: NA
j_gene: TRBJ1-2
CDR3nt: TGCGCCAGCAACCAGGCTGGGGGCAGGGGAGCTGATGGCTACACCTTC
CDR3aa: CASNQAGGRGADGYTF

abundance: NA
v_gene: TRBV9
d_gene: TRBD2
j_gene: TRBJ2-1
CDR3nt: TGTGCCAGCAGCGTAGTTAGCGGGAGACAGAATGAGCAGTTCTTC
CDR3aa: CASSVVSGRQNEQFF

abundance: NA
v_gene: TRBV25-1
d_gene: NA
j_gene: TRBJ2-3
CDR3nt: TGTGCCAGCAGTGGCATCGGGCCTGGGCTAAATACGCAGTATTTT
CDR3aa: CASSGIGPGLNTQYF

abundance: NA
v_gene: TRBV5-1
d_gene: NA
j_gene: TRBJ2-2
CDR3nt: TGCGCCAGCAGCTTGGATTCAGGGGCAGCCGACACCGGGGAGCTGTTTTTT
CDR3aa: CASSLDSGAADTGELFF

abundance: NA
v_gene: TRBV15
d_gene: NA
j_gene: TRBJ1-1
CDR3nt: TGTGCCACCAGCAGGACAGGTAACACTGAAGCTTTCTTT
CDR3aa: CATSRTGNTEAFF

abundance: NA
v_gene: TRBV27
d_gene: TRBD1
j_gene: TRBJ1-1
CDR3nt: TGTGCCAGCAGTGCCGGGACAGGGGTTCGGACTGAAGCTTTCTTT
CDR3aa: CASSAGTGVRTEAFF

abundance: NA
v_gene: TRBV5-4
d_gene: TRBD1
j_gene: TRBJ2-7
CDR3nt: TGTGCCAGCAGCTCCGGGACAGGGGAGAACGAGCAGTACTTC
CDR3aa: CASSSGTGENEQYF

abundance: NA
v_gene: TRBV28
d_gene: NA
j_gene: TRBJ2-7
CDR3nt: TGTGCCAGCACTCAGGGGAGTTACGAGCAGTACTTC
CDR3aa: CASTQGSYEQYF

abundance: NA
v_gene: TRBV9
d_gene: NA
j_gene: TRBJ2-3
CDR3nt: TGTGCCAGCAGCCCTAGGATAGCAGATACGCAGTATTTT
CDR3aa: CASSPRIADTQYF

abundance: few
v_gene: TRBV5-6
d_gene: NA
j_gene: TRBJ2-1
CDR3nt: TGTGCCAGCAGCTTGAGCCGCGGTGGATGGGAGCAGTTCTTC
CDR3aa: CASSLSRGGWEQFF

abundance: NA
v_gene: TRBV2
d_gene: TRBD2
j_gene: TRBJ2-1
CDR3nt: TGTGCCAGCATTCCAGGACTAGGGGTGTTGTTCGATGAGCAGTTCTTC
CDR3aa: CASIPGLGVLFDEQFF

abundance: NA
v_gene: TRBV5-1
d_gene: NA
j_gene: TRBJ1-2
CDR3nt: TGCGCCAGCAGCTCGGACAGCTCCCGGTCATATGGCTACACCTTC
CDR3aa: CASSSDSSRSYGYTF

abundance: once
v_gene: TRBV19
d_gene: NA
j_gene: TRBJ2-3
CDR3nt: TGTGCCAGTAGTCTAACCCTCGGTAGGGATACGCAGTATTTT
CDR3aa: CASSLTLGRDTQYF

abundance: few
v_gene: TRBV7-3
d_gene: TRBD1
j_gene: TRBJ2-7
CDR3nt: TGTGCCAGCAGCCCCGCCGGGACAGGGGTGTACGAGCAGTACTTC
CDR3aa: CASSPAGTGVYEQYF

abundance: NA
v_gene: TRBV27
d_gene: NA
j_gene: TRBJ2-3
CDR3nt: TGTGCCAGCAGTTTCGAGTATCTAACAGATACGCAGTATTTT
CDR3aa: CASSFEYLTDTQYF

abundance: NA
v_gene: TRBV19
d_gene: NA
j_gene: TRBJ1-6
CDR3nt: TGTGCCAGTAGTATAGACCCAATAGCCTATAATTCACCCCTCCACTTT
CDR3aa: CASSIDPIAYNSPLHF

abundance: NA
v_gene: TRBV11-2
d_gene: TRBD2
j_gene: TRBJ2-7
CDR3nt: TGTGCCAGCAGCTCATGGACTAGCGGGGCCTACGAGCAGTACTTC
CDR3aa: CASSSWTSGAYEQYF

abundance: NA
v_gene: TRBV12-2
d_gene: NA
j_gene: TRBJ1-2
CDR3nt: TGTGCAAGTCGCTTAGACTCCGGGGGCTACACCTTC
CDR3aa: CASRLDSGGYTF

abundance: NA
v_gene: TRBV30
d_gene: NA
j_gene: TRBJ1-2
CDR3nt: TGTGCCTGGAGTTTATTGGGGAACTATGGCTACACCTTC
CDR3aa: CAWSLLGNYGYTF

abundance: NA
v_gene: TRBV27
d_gene: NA
j_gene: TRBJ2-2
CDR3nt: TGTGCCAGCAGTTTATCGTTGACACTTCACACCGGGGAGCTGTTTTTT
CDR3aa: CASSLSLTLHTGELFF

abundance: NA
v_gene: TRBV5-1
d_gene: TRBD1
j_gene: TRBJ2-2
CDR3nt: TGCGCCAGCAGCTTAAGTATCAGGGGGCTCGACGGGGAGCTGTTTTTT
CDR3aa: CASSLSIRGLDGELFF

abundance: few
v_gene: TRBV25-1
d_gene: NA
j_gene: TRBJ2-7
CDR3nt: TGTGCCAGCAGTGAATGGAGGGGTCCCTACGAGCAGTACTTC
CDR3aa: CASSEWRGPYEQYF

abundance: NA
v_gene: TRBV29-1
d_gene: NA
j_gene: TRBJ2-3
CDR3nt: TGCAGCTTGGGGGGAGATACGCAGTATTTT
CDR3aa: CSLGGDTQYF

abundance: NA
v_gene: TRBV14
d_gene: NA
j_gene: TRBJ1-1
CDR3nt: TGTGCCAGCAGCCAAGTAATAGGACTGAACACTGAAGCTTTCTTT
CDR3aa: CASSQVIGLNTEAFF

abundance: once
v_gene: TRBV6-1
d_gene: NA
j_gene: TRBJ2-3
CDR3nt: TGTGCCAGCGGTCTCAGGTTAGATACGCAGTATTTT
CDR3aa: CASGLRLDTQYF

abundance: NA
v_gene: TRBV27
d_gene: TRBD2
j_gene: TRBJ2-1
CDR3nt: TGTGCCAGCAGGTCTGAGCGGGGTTACTACAATGAGCAGTTCTTC
CDR3aa: CASRSERGYYNEQFF

abundance: few
v_gene: TRBV6-1
d_gene: NA
j_gene: TRBJ2-7
CDR3nt: TGTGCCAGCAGTGAAATCTACGAGCAGTACTTC
CDR3aa: CASSEIYEQYF

abundance: NA
v_gene: TRBV10-1
d_gene: NA
j_gene: TRBJ2-1
CDR3nt: TGCGCCAGCAGTGACCTGAGGCCAGAGACGCTGAGCTCCTACAATGAGCAGTTCTTC
CDR3aa: CASSDLRPETLSSYNEQFF

abundance: few
v_gene: TRBV4-2
d_gene: TRBD2
j_gene: TRBJ2-7
CDR3nt: TGTGCCAGCAGCCCCGGGGAGCGGGATAATTACGAGCAGTACTTC
CDR3aa: CASSPGERDNYEQYF

abundance: NA
v_gene: TRBV7-9
d_gene: NA
j_gene: TRBJ1-1
CDR3nt: TGTGCCAGCAACCCCACACAAGTCCTAGGGGCGTGGGGAGAGACTGAAGCTTTCTTT
CDR3aa: CASNPTQVLGAWGETEAFF

abundance: few
v_gene: TRBV19
d_gene: TRBD2
j_gene: TRBJ2-5
CDR3nt: TGTGCCAGTAGTATAGCGGGGGGGCCGGGGACCCAGTACTTC
CDR3aa: CASSIAGGPGTQYF

abundance: NA
v_gene: TRBV5-1
d_gene: NA
j_gene: TRBJ1-6
CDR3nt: TGCGCCAGCAGCTTCCGAGGGCTCCGGGATAATTCACCCCTCCACTTT
CDR3aa: CASSFRGLRDNSPLHF

abundance: NA
v_gene: TRBV7-2
d_gene: TRBD1
j_gene: TRBJ1-5
CDR3nt: TGTGCCAGCAGCTTCCGACAGGGGGGACAGCCCCAGCATTTT
CDR3aa: CASSFRQGGQPQHF

abundance: NA
v_gene: TRBV2
d_gene: NA
j_gene: TRBJ2-7
CDR3nt: TGTGCCAGCACCGGGACTGATTCCTACGAGCAGTACTTC
CDR3aa: CASTGTDSYEQYF

abundance: NA
v_gene: TRBV27
d_gene: NA
j_gene: TRBJ2-1
CDR3nt: TGTGCCAGCAGTTTATGGCCGGTCAATGAGCAGTTCTTC
CDR3aa: CASSLWPVNEQFF

abundance: NA
v_gene: TRBV4-1
d_gene: TRBD1
j_gene: TRBJ1-5
CDR3nt: TGCGCCAGCAGCCATCCTATCAGGGGGCAAAGCAATCAGCCCCAGCATTTT
CDR3aa: CASSHPIRGQSNQPQHF

abundance: NA
v_gene: TRBV5-1
d_gene: TRBD1
j_gene: TRBJ2-5
CDR3nt: TGCGCCAGCAGCTTATCACAGGGGCGGGAGACCCAGTACTTC
CDR3aa: CASSLSQGRETQYF

abundance: NA
v_gene: TRBV6-5
d_gene: NA
j_gene: TRBJ2-3
CDR3nt: TGTGCCAGCAGTTCTATAAAGGCAGATACGCAGTATTTT
CDR3aa: CASSSIKADTQYF

abundance: NA
v_gene: TRBV5-1
d_gene: NA
j_gene: TRBJ1-3
CDR3nt: TGCGCCAGCAGCTTGTTGGGTAGTGGAAACACCATATATTTT
CDR3aa: CASSLLGSGNTIYF